Below, one T cell receptor (delta chain) is given with its context. This CDR3 is built from 22 residues. Losses at the gene ends were 5 bases for V and 2 bases for J; bases not matched to a gene: 27. Germline V gene lookup returns CDR1 TSWWSYY and CDR2 QGS. PBMC RNA was reverse transcribed using gamma-chain- and delta-chain-specific primers. TCRdb applied CATT to the RT-PCR reads for clone calling. The table records about 1,400 delta-chain clones, about 31% of them present only once. This specimen belongs to a study of delta chains in infants with herpesvirus infections. This rearrangement joins TRDV1 to TRDJ1, with 9 bases that match TRDD2. Source: peripheral blood, taken at time point 2 of longitudinal follow-up. The TCR originated in a human donor who was a Ugandan infant, either HIV-exposed or HIV-unexposed (not recorded which). Here the CDR3 reads CALGPPFLLSPSWWGGTDKLIF. CDR3 DNA: TGTGCTCTTGGGCCGCCCTTCCTACTGAGTCCATCGTGGTGGGGGGGTACCGATAAACTCATCTTT.